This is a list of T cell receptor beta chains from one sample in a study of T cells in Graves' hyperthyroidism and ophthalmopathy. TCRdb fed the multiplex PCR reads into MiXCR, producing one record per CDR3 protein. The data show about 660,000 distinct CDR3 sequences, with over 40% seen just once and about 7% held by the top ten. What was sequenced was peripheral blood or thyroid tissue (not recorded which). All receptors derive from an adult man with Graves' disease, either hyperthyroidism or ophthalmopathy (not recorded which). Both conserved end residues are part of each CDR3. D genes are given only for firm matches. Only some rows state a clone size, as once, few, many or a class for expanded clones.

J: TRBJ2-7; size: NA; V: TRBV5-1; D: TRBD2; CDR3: CASSLEGSGSSYEQYF; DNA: TGCGCCAGCAGCTTGGAAGGTAGCGGGAGCTCCTACGAGCAGTACTTC
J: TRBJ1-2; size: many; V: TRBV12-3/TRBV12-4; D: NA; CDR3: CASSFAGNYGYTF; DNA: TGTGCCAGCAGTTTTGCAGGGAACTATGGCTACACCTTC
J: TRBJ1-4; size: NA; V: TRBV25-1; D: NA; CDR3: CASSESGGFSEKLFF; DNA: TGTGCCAGCAGTGAATCGGGGGGGTTTTCTGAAAAACTGTTTTTT
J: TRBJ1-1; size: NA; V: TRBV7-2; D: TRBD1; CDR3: CASSLGGTGTNTEAFF; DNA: TGTGCCAGCAGCTTAGGGGGGACAGGGACGAACACTGAAGCTTTCTTT
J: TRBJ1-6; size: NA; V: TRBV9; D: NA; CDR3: CASSVGYYSPLHF; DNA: TGTGCCAGCAGCGTGGGGTATTATTCACCCCTCCACTTT
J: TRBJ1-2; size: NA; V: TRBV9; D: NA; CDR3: CASNELGNYGYTF; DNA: TGTGCCAGCAACGAACTGGGGAACTATGGCTACACCTTC
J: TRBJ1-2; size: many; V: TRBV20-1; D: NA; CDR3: CSARRQGAYGYTF; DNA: TGCAGTGCTAGGAGGCAGGGAGCCTATGGCTACACCTTC
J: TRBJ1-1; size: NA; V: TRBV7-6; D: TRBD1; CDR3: CASSLREGAYEAFF; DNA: TGCGCCAGCAGCCTCCGGGAGGGGGCTTATGAAGCTTTCTTT
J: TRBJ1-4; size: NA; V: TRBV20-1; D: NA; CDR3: CSARDRGGGKLFF; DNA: TGCAGTGCTAGAGATCGAGGGGGAGGAAAACTGTTTTTT
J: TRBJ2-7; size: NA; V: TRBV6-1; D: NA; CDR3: CASSDGWEQYF; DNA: TGTGCCAGCAGTGACGGCTGGGAGCAGTACTTC
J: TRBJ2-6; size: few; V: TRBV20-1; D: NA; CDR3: CSAALAGESSGANVLTF; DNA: TGCAGTGCTGCCCTGGCAGGGGAGAGCTCTGGGGCCAACGTCCTGACTTTC
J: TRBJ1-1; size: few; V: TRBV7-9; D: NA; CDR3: CASSGNNMNTEAFF; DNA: TGTGCCAGCAGCGGGAACAACATGAACACTGAAGCTTTCTTT
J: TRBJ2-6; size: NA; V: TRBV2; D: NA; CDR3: CASSEGANVLTF; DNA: TGTGCCAGCAGTGAGGGGGCCAACGTCCTGACTTTC
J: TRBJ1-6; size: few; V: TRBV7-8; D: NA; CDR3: CASSQDAQGNSPLHF; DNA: TGTGCCAGCAGCCAAGACGCTCAGGGGAATTCACCCCTCCACTTT
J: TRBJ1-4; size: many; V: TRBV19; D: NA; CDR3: CASSPGTRNEKLFF; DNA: TGTGCCAGTAGTCCAGGGACACGAAATGAAAAACTGTTTTTT
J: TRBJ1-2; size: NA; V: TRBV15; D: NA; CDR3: CATSRDLGGYGYTF; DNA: TGTGCCACCAGCAGAGATCTCGGGGGGTATGGCTACACCTTC
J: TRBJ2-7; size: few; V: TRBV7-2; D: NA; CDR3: CASSLHPSSYEQYF; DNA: TGTGCCAGCAGCTTACACCCGAGCTCCTACGAGCAGTACTTC
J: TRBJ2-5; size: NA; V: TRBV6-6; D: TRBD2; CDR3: CASSGAGVRETQYF; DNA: TGTGCCAGCAGTGGCGCGGGAGTACGAGAGACCCAGTACTTC
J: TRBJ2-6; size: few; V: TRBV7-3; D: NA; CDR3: CASSQDFRSGANVLTF; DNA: TGCGCCAGCAGCCAAGATTTCCGTTCTGGGGCCAACGTCCTGACTTTC
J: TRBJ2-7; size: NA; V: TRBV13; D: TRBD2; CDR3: CASSLGAGVPHEQYF; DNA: TGTGCCAGCAGCTTAGGAGCGGGGGTACCCCACGAGCAGTACTTC
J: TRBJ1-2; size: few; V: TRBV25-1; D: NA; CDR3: CASSGGASGNYGYTF; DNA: TGTGCCAGCAGTGGAGGGGCTAGCGGTAACTATGGCTACACCTTC
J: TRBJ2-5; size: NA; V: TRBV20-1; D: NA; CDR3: CSAKRGGHQETQYF; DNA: TGCAGTGCAAAACGCGGGGGCCACCAAGAGACCCAGTACTTC
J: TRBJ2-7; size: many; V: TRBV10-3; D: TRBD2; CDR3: CAISESPAGGHNEQYF; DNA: TGTGCCATCAGTGAGTCGCCAGCGGGAGGGCATAACGAGCAGTACTTC
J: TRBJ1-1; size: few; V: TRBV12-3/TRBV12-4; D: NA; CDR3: CASSYSDRRNTEAFF; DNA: TGTGCCAGCAGTTACTCAGACAGGAGGAACACTGAAGCTTTCTTT
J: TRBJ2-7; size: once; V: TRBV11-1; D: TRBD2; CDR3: CASSSGREGSYEQYF; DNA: TGTGCCAGCAGCTCCGGTAGGGAGGGCTCCTACGAGCAGTACTTC
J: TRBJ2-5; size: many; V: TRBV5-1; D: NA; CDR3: CASSLSRGQTQYF; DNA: TGCGCCAGCAGCTTGAGCAGGGGCCAGACCCAGTACTTC
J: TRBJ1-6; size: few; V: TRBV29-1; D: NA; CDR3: CSAKQGSPLHF; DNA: TGCAGCGCCAAACAGGGCTCACCCCTCCACTTT
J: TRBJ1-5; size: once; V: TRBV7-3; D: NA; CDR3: CASSLMGGTGNQPQHF; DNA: TGCGCCAGCAGCCTCATGGGGGGGACTGGCAATCAGCCCCAGCATTTT
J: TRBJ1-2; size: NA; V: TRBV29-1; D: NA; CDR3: CSVGATGRPYGYTF; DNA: TGCAGCGTTGGGGCAACAGGGAGGCCCTATGGCTACACCTTC
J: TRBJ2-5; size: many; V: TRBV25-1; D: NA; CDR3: CASSELEGETQYF; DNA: TGTGCCAGCAGTGAATTGGAGGGGGAGACCCAGTACTTC
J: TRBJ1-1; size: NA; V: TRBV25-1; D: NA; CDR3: CASNPGDGTEAFF; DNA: TGTGCCAGCAACCCAGGGGACGGGACTGAAGCTTTCTTT
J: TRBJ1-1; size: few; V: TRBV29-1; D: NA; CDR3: CSAIMWTPGEAFF; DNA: TGCAGCGCCATAATGTGGACCCCGGGTGAAGCTTTCTTT
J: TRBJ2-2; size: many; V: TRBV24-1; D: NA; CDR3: CATSDYEAGTNTGELFF; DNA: TGTGCCACCAGTGATTATGAGGCAGGAACGAACACCGGGGAGCTGTTTTTT
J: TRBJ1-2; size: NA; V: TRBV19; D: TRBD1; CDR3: CASSITGGEATSYGYTF; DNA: TGTGCCAGTAGTATCACAGGGGGCGAAGCAACCTCCTATGGCTACACCTTC
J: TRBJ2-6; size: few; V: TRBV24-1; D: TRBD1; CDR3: CATSDSRTGNTEAF; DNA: TGTGCCACCAGTGATTCCCGGACAGGTAACACTGAAGCTTTC
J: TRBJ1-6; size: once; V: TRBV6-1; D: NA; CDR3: CASLAGANSPLHF; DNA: TGTGCCAGCTTGGCAGGGGCAAATTCACCCCTCCACTTT
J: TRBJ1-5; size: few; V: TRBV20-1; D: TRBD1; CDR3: CSARDDRGVQPQHF; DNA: TGCAGTGCTAGAGATGACAGGGGTGTTCAGCCCCAGCATTTT
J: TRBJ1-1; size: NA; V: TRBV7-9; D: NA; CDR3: CASSLALRGSTEAFF; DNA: TGTGCCAGCAGCTTAGCTTTGCGAGGGAGCACTGAAGCTTTCTTT
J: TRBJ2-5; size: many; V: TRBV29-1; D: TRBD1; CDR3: CSVPRSGQGAGETQYF; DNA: TGCAGCGTTCCCAGATCAGGACAGGGGGCAGGGGAGACCCAGTACTTC
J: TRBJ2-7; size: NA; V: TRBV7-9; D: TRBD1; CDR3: CASSSGTVKYEQYF; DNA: TGTGCCAGCAGCTCGGGGACAGTTAAGTACGAGCAGTACTTC
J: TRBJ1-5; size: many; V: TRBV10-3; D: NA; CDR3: CAISENPNQPQHF; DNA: TGTGCCATCAGTGAGAATCCCAATCAGCCCCAGCATTTT
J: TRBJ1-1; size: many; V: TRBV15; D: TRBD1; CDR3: CATSGGTGMNTEAFF; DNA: TGTGCCACCAGCGGCGGGACAGGGATGAACACTGAAGCTTTCTTT
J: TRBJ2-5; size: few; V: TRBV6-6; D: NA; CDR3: CASSDPGSETQYF; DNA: TGTGCCAGCAGCGACCCAGGTTCGGAGACCCAGTACTTC